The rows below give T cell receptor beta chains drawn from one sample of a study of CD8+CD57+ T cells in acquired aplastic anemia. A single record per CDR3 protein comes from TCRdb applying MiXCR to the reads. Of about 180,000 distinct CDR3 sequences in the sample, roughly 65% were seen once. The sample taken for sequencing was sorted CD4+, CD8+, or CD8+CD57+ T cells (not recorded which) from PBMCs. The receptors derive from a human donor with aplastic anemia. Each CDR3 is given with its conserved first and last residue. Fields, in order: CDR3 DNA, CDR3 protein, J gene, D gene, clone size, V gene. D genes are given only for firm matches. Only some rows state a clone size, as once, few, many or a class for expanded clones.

DNA: TGTGCCAGCAGCTTAGCCTCCACTAGCTTAGGGAACTCCTACGAGCAGTACTTC
CDR3: CASSLASTSLGNSYEQYF
J: TRBJ2-7
D: NA
size: NA
V: TRBV7-9

DNA: TGTGCCAGCAGCCTGACAGATGATTCACCCCTCCACTTT
CDR3: CASSLTDDSPLHF
J: TRBJ1-6
D: NA
size: NA
V: TRBV11-2

DNA: TGTGCCAGTAGTAGCACCCAGGGGTCTCGACTACATTACGAGCAGTACTTC
CDR3: CASSSTQGSRLHYEQYF
J: TRBJ2-7
D: NA
size: NA
V: TRBV19

DNA: TGTGCCAGCAGTGAGGGGGGCTTACAGAACACTGAAGCTTTCTTT
CDR3: CASSEGGLQNTEAFF
J: TRBJ1-1
D: NA
size: NA
V: TRBV2

DNA: TGCAGTGCTCCCTGGGGGGGGGCCGGAGACACCTTC
CDR3: CSAPWGGAGDTF
J: TRBJ1-2
D: NA
size: NA
V: TRBV20-1

DNA: TGCAGTGCTAGAGATCTTATGGGACAGGGGTACGACGAGCAGTACTTC
CDR3: CSARDLMGQGYDEQYF
J: TRBJ2-7
D: TRBD1
size: NA
V: TRBV20-1

DNA: TGCAGTGCTAGAGATGGGGACAGGGGTTACGAGCAGTACTTC
CDR3: CSARDGDRGYEQYF
J: TRBJ2-7
D: TRBD1
size: few
V: TRBV20-1

DNA: TGTGCCACCAGCAGACGACAGGGGGCATCCACTGAAGCTTTCTTT
CDR3: CATSRRQGASTEAFF
J: TRBJ1-1
D: TRBD1
size: NA
V: TRBV15

DNA: TGCAGTGCGACGCAGGGTCTCAATGAGCAGTTCTTC
CDR3: CSATQGLNEQFF
J: TRBJ2-1
D: NA
size: NA
V: TRBV20-1

DNA: TGCAGCGTTGTACAGGGGGCAATGAACACTGAAGCTTTCTTT
CDR3: CSVVQGAMNTEAFF
J: TRBJ1-1
D: TRBD1
size: NA
V: TRBV29-1

DNA: TGTGCCAGCAAACGGGACGGAGGAACCGGGGAGCTGTTTTTT
CDR3: CASKRDGGTGELFF
J: TRBJ2-2
D: NA
size: NA
V: TRBV6-5

DNA: TGTGCCTGGATGGGCCCCGGGACGTCCTACGAGCAGTACTTC
CDR3: CAWMGPGTSYEQYF
J: TRBJ2-7
D: NA
size: many
V: TRBV30

DNA: TGTGCCAGCAGCTTGATAGCGGGGGACGAGCAGTACTTC
CDR3: CASSLIAGDEQYF
J: TRBJ2-7
D: TRBD2
size: NA
V: TRBV7-8

DNA: TGTGCCACCAGCAGAGTTCTAGCGGGGGGGCGAGATACGCAGTATTTT
CDR3: CATSRVLAGGRDTQYF
J: TRBJ2-3
D: TRBD2
size: NA
V: TRBV15

DNA: TGTGCCAGCAGCCCCGGGACAGAGGGAACTGAAGCTTTCTTT
CDR3: CASSPGTEGTEAFF
J: TRBJ1-1
D: TRBD1
size: many
V: TRBV7-6

DNA: TGCGCCAGCAGCCAAGAGGTTAGCGGGACCTACGAGCAGTACTTC
CDR3: CASSQEVSGTYEQYF
J: TRBJ2-7
D: TRBD2
size: once
V: TRBV4-1

DNA: TGTGCCACCAGCAGGGGCCCTGGGAGGGACGGGTCCTACGAGCAGTACTTC
CDR3: CATSRGPGRDGSYEQYF
J: TRBJ2-7
D: TRBD2
size: NA
V: TRBV15

DNA: TGCGCCAGCAGCTTGGCGACAGGGGGCTACGAGCAGTACTTC
CDR3: CASSLATGGYEQYF
J: TRBJ2-7
D: TRBD1
size: few
V: TRBV5-1

DNA: TGCAGTGCTAGAGACGCTGCCGCTAGCACAGATACGCAGTATTTT
CDR3: CSARDAAASTDTQYF
J: TRBJ2-3
D: NA
size: NA
V: TRBV20-1

DNA: TGCAGTGCTAGAGGGGGACAGACAAACACTGAAGCTTTCTTT
CDR3: CSARGGQTNTEAFF
J: TRBJ1-1
D: TRBD1
size: NA
V: TRBV20-1

DNA: TGTGCCAGCAGCTTAGGTTGGAACAATGAGCAGTATTTT
CDR3: CASSLGWNNEQYF
J: TRBJ2-3
D: NA
size: NA
V: TRBV7-2

DNA: TGTGCCAGCAGTGAAGCGCTCCGGCAGTACTTC
CDR3: CASSEALRQYF
J: TRBJ2-7
D: NA
size: NA
V: TRBV2

DNA: TGCGCCCTCAGTGCGGCGCTAGCGGAAGAGACCCAGTACTTC
CDR3: CALSAALAEETQYF
J: TRBJ2-5
D: TRBD2
size: NA
V: TRBV10-3

DNA: TGTGCCAGCAGCCCAAAGGGACAAGGGGATGAAAAACTGTTTTTT
CDR3: CASSPKGQGDEKLFF
J: TRBJ1-4
D: NA
size: many
V: TRBV7-9

DNA: TGTGCCAGCAGTGGCGAGAGGGGAGTCCAAGGGACCCAGTACTTC
CDR3: CASSGERGVQGTQYF
J: TRBJ2-5
D: NA
size: NA
V: TRBV2

DNA: TGTGCCAGCAGCCCCGGAACTCGCGGCGATACGCAGTATTTT
CDR3: CASSPGTRGDTQYF
J: TRBJ2-3
D: NA
size: NA
V: TRBV5-5

DNA: TGCAGTGCGACCAGGAGGTCTGAAAAACTGTTTTTT
CDR3: CSATRRSEKLFF
J: TRBJ1-4
D: NA
size: NA
V: TRBV20-1

DNA: TGTGCCACCCGGGGGGCAGGGAATGAGCAGTTCTTC
CDR3: CATRGAGNEQFF
J: TRBJ2-1
D: NA
size: NA
V: TRBV24-1

DNA: TGTGCCAGCAGCTTGGCCAGGGCCGGGACAGATACGCAGTATTTT
CDR3: CASSLARAGTDTQYF
J: TRBJ2-3
D: NA
size: NA
V: TRBV7-9

DNA: TGTGCCAGCAGCTGGACTTTGAGCTCTGGAAACACCATATATTTT
CDR3: CASSWTLSSGNTIYF
J: TRBJ1-3
D: NA
size: NA
V: TRBV7-9

DNA: TGCGCCAGCAGCCAAAGTGGGGGGGGGAACACCGGGGAGCTGTTTTTT
CDR3: CASSQSGGGNTGELFF
J: TRBJ2-2
D: TRBD2
size: few
V: TRBV4-1

DNA: TGTGCCAGCAGGGGACAGCCGAACACTGAAGCTTTCTTT
CDR3: CASRGQPNTEAFF
J: TRBJ1-1
D: TRBD1
size: NA
V: TRBV2

DNA: TGTGCCAGCAGTGCCGCGGCTAGCGGGAGAAGAGATACGCAGTATTTT
CDR3: CASSAAASGRRDTQYF
J: TRBJ2-3
D: TRBD2
size: once
V: TRBV6-1

DNA: TGTGCCACCAGTGGCGGCATTAGCAATCAGCCCCAGCATTTT
CDR3: CATSGGISNQPQHF
J: TRBJ1-5
D: NA
size: NA
V: TRBV15

DNA: TGCGCCAGCAGTCGGACAGGGGAGGGTTACGAGCAGTACTTC
CDR3: CASSRTGEGYEQYF
J: TRBJ2-7
D: TRBD1
size: NA
V: TRBV10-1

DNA: TGTGCCAGTAGTCCTAGGGACGACGAGCAGTACTTC
CDR3: CASSPRDDEQYF
J: TRBJ2-7
D: NA
size: NA
V: TRBV19

DNA: TGTGCCAGCAGCTCACAGGGGGCGGCCTACGAGCAGTACTTC
CDR3: CASSSQGAAYEQYF
J: TRBJ2-7
D: TRBD1
size: NA
V: TRBV12-3/TRBV12-4

DNA: TGTGCCAGCAGTTTCAGACAGGGGGTGGGGGGCTACACCTTC
CDR3: CASSFRQGVGGYTF
J: TRBJ1-2
D: TRBD1
size: NA
V: TRBV27

DNA: TGTGCCAGCAGTGAGCTGGGGTTCCAGGGACCTGAAGCTTTCTTT
CDR3: CASSELGFQGPEAFF
J: TRBJ1-1
D: NA
size: NA
V: TRBV2

DNA: TGCAGCGTGGCCGGGACAGGGACGTATGGCTACACCTTC
CDR3: CSVAGTGTYGYTF
J: TRBJ1-2
D: TRBD1
size: NA
V: TRBV29-1

DNA: TGTGCCAGCAGTGAAAGAGGGACCCGGTCGGATGAGCAGTACTTC
CDR3: CASSERGTRSDEQYF
J: TRBJ2-7
D: NA
size: many
V: TRBV6-1

DNA: TGCAGCGTCGGGAGGGATAGCAATCAGCCCCAGCATTTT
CDR3: CSVGRDSNQPQHF
J: TRBJ1-5
D: NA
size: NA
V: TRBV29-1

DNA: TGTGCCAGTAGTAAAATGGATAATTCACCCCTCCACTTT
CDR3: CASSKMDNSPLHF
J: TRBJ1-6
D: NA
size: few
V: TRBV19

DNA: TGTGCCAGCAGCCTCGGACAGGGCGGAAACACCATATATTTT
CDR3: CASSLGQGGNTIYF
J: TRBJ1-3
D: TRBD1
size: NA
V: TRBV7-9

DNA: TGTGCCAGCAGCTTAGGAGGTTCGGGGCTGGAGGGAGAGACCCAGTACTTC
CDR3: CASSLGGSGLEGETQYF
J: TRBJ2-5
D: NA
size: NA
V: TRBV7-6

DNA: TGTGCCAGCCTGGGACAGGGCACAGATACGCAGTATTTT
CDR3: CASLGQGTDTQYF
J: TRBJ2-3
D: TRBD1
size: NA
V: TRBV19

DNA: TGTGCCATCAGTGAGCGTAGGGAGACCCAGTACTTC
CDR3: CAISERRETQYF
J: TRBJ2-5
D: NA
size: NA
V: TRBV10-3

DNA: TGTGCCAGCAGTTACTCGACTAGCGGGGTATGGAATGAGCAGTTCTTC
CDR3: CASSYSTSGVWNEQFF
J: TRBJ2-1
D: TRBD2
size: many
V: TRBV6-5

DNA: TGCAGTGCTAGAGATCTGGTGGGGTACAATGAGCAGTTCTTC
CDR3: CSARDLVGYNEQFF
J: TRBJ2-1
D: NA
size: NA
V: TRBV20-1

DNA: TGTGCCAGCAGTCCCCTGGCTGGGAGGATTGAAGCTTTCTTT
CDR3: CASSPLAGRIEAFF
J: TRBJ1-1
D: NA
size: NA
V: TRBV6-5

DNA: TGTGCCAGTACCCAACGGGAGGGCTACGAGCAGTACTTC
CDR3: CASTQREGYEQYF
J: TRBJ2-7
D: TRBD2
size: NA
V: TRBV19

DNA: TGTGCCACCAGTGATTTGCAGTCGGAGACCCAGTACTTC
CDR3: CATSDLQSETQYF
J: TRBJ2-5
D: NA
size: NA
V: TRBV24-1

DNA: TGTGCCATCAGTGAGTCTGCCAGGGGGGGGCAATATGGCTACACCTTC
CDR3: CAISESARGGQYGYTF
J: TRBJ1-2
D: TRBD1
size: NA
V: TRBV24-1

DNA: TGTGCCACCAGCAGAGTAGGTGGATCCGGGGAGCTGTTTTTT
CDR3: CATSRVGGSGELFF
J: TRBJ2-2
D: NA
size: NA
V: TRBV15

DNA: TGCAGTGTGCCCATCGGGGGCGGCCCTTATGGCTACACCTTC
CDR3: CSVPIGGGPYGYTF
J: TRBJ1-2
D: NA
size: NA
V: TRBV20-1

DNA: TGTGCCAGTAGTAAGAACACAGGGGGCGTCGCCTACGAGCAGTACTTC
CDR3: CASSKNTGGVAYEQYF
J: TRBJ2-7
D: TRBD1
size: NA
V: TRBV19

DNA: TGCAGCGTGGGGCCTAGCGGGAGTAGAGTGTACAATGAGCAGTTCTTC
CDR3: CSVGPSGSRVYNEQFF
J: TRBJ2-1
D: TRBD2
size: NA
V: TRBV29-1

DNA: TGTGCCATCGCTCAGGGGGTAAAACCAGGGGAGACCCAGTACTTC
CDR3: CAIAQGVKPGETQYF
J: TRBJ2-5
D: TRBD1
size: NA
V: TRBV10-3

DNA: TGTGCCGGCAGTGAACAGGGAGGGACAGATACGCAGTATTTT
CDR3: CAGSEQGGTDTQYF
J: TRBJ2-3
D: NA
size: NA
V: TRBV2

DNA: TGTGCCAGCAGTTATACTAGCGGGGAGCAGTACTTC
CDR3: CASSYTSGEQYF
J: TRBJ2-7
D: TRBD2
size: NA
V: TRBV12-3/TRBV12-4